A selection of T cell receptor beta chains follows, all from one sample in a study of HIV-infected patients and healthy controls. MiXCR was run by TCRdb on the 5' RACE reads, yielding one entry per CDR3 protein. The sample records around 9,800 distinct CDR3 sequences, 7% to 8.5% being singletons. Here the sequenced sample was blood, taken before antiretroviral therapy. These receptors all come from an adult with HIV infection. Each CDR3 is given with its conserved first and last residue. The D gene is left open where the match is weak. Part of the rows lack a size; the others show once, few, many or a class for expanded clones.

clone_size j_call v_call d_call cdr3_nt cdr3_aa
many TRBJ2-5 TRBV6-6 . TGTGCCAGCAGTTACTCCAGTCAGGTACACCAAGAGACCCAGTACTTC CASSYSSQVHQETQYF
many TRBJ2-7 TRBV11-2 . TGTGCCAGCAGCCCCAGGGACTCTAACGAGCAGTACTTC CASSPRDSNEQYF
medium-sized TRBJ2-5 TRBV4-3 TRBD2 TGCGCCAGCAGCCAAGGTGTTAGCGGGGGGTACCAAGAGACCCAGTACTTC CASSQGVSGGYQETQYF
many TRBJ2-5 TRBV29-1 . TGCAGCGTGAACCCGGGGGAAGAGACCCAGTACTTC CSVNPGEETQYF
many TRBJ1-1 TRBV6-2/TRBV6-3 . TGTGCCAGCAGCAACAGGGAGGGCACTGAAGCTTTCTTT CASSNREGTEAFF
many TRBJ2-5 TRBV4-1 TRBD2 TGCGCCAGCAGCCAGGAGCGGGGGCCCCAAGAGACCCAGTACTTC CASSQERGPQETQYF
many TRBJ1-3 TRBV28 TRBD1 TGTGCCAGCAGTTTATATGGGACAGGCCTCTCTGGAAACACCATATATTTT CASSLYGTGLSGNTIYF
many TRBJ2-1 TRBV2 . TGTGCCAGCAGTGAAAGAAGCTGGCAGAATGAGCAGTTCTTC CASSERSWQNEQFF
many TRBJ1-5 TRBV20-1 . TGCAGTGCGGACGCTCCGGGACGCCGGGGGCAGCCCCAGCATTTT CSADAPGRRGQPQHF
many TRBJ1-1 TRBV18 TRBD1 TGTGCCAGCTCAGAGACAGGGTATGACACTGAAGCTTTCTTT CASSETGYDTEAFF
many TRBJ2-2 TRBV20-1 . TGCAGTGCTATTGGATACACCGGGGAGCTGTTTTTT CSAIGYTGELFF
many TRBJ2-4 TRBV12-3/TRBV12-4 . TGTGCCAGCAGCCTCTCAGGGCAAAACATTCAGTACTTC CASSLSGQNIQYF
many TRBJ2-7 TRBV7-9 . TGTGCCAGCATCCGGGGCTGGGAGCAGTACTTC CASIRGWEQYF
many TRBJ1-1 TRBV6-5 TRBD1 TGTGCCAGCAGTTACTCGACAGGGGTGGAAGCTTTCTTT CASSYSTGVEAFF
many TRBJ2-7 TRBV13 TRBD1 TGTGCCAGCAGCTACAAGACAGGGGCGGAGCAGTACTTC CASSYKTGAEQYF
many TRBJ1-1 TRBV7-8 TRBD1 TGTGCCAGCAGCGTCGGGACAGCGCTTGAAGCTTTCTTT CASSVGTALEAFF
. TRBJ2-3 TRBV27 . TGTGCCAGCAGCCACAGGGACGAAGATACGCAGTATTTT CASSHRDEDTQYF
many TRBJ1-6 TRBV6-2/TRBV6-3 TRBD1 TGTGCCAGCAGAACGGGACAGCATAATTCACCCCTCCACTTT CASRTGQHNSPLHF
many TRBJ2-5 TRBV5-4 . TGTGCCAGCAGCTTGGACAGTAGACAAGAGACCCAGTACTTC CASSLDSRQETQYF
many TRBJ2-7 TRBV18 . TGTGCCAGCACCCCCTCGGGGGAATCCTACGAGCAGTACTTC CASTPSGESYEQYF
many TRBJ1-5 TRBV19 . TGTGCCAGTAGTATTGGGGCCACAGTGAATCAGCCCCAGCATTTT CASSIGATVNQPQHF
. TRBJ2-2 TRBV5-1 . TGCGCCAGCAGCTTGAACAGCCTGAACACCGGGGAGCTGTTTTTT CASSLNSLNTGELFF
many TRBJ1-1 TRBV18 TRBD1 TGTGCCAGCTCACCCCCAGACAGGGGCGGGACTGAAGCTTTCTTT CASSPPDRGGTEAFF
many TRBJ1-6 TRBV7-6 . TGTGCCAGCAGCCGGGGGGCTCGGGGTTATAATTCACCCCTCCACTTT CASSRGARGYNSPLHF
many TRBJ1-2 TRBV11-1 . TGTGCCAGCAGCTTAAGAACAGACTATACTACTAACTATGGCTACACCTTC CASSLRTDYTTNYGYTF
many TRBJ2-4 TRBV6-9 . TGTGCCAGCAGTTACAGGAGAAAAAACATTCAGTACTTC CASSYRRKNIQYF
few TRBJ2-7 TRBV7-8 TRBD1 TGTGCCAGCAGCGCGTCACAGGGGGCATACGAGCAGTACTTC CASSASQGAYEQYF
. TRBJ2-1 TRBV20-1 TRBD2 TGCAGTGCCACGCCCGGGACTAGCGGGCACAATGAGCAGTTCTTC CSATPGTSGHNEQFF
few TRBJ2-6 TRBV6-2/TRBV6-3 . TGTGCCAGCAGTTATTTCCCCCGCGGCCCTGAATGGGGCACTGGGGCCAACGTCCTGACTTTC CASSYFPRGPEWGTGANVLTF
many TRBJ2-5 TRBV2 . TGTGCCAGCAGTGACGCCCCCGTATTAGAGACCCAGTACTTC CASSDAPVLETQYF
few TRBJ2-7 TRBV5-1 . TGCGCCAGCAGCTTGGCCACGGACACCTATTCCTACGAGCAGTACTTC CASSLATDTYSYEQYF
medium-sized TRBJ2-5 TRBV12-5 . TGTGCTAGTGGTTTATCCAGTCAAGAGACCCAGTACTTC CASGLSSQETQYF
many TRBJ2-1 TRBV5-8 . TGTGCCAGCAGCCTACACCCCCTATGGGAGCAGTTCTTC CASSLHPLWEQFF
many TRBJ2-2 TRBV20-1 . TGCAGTGCTTACACTTACGGGGAGCTGTTTTTT CSAYTYGELFF
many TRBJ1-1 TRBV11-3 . TGTGCCAGCAGCTTAGGGGTTTTGGATGAAGCTTTCTTT CASSLGVLDEAFF
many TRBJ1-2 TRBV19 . TGTGCCAGTAGGAGCGACGGCTACACCTTC CASRSDGYTF
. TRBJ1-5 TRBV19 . TGTGCCAGTAGTATCCCTGATAGGGCGGGCCAGCCCCAGCATTTT CASSIPDRAGQPQHF
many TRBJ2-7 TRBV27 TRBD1 TGTGCCAGCAGTGGGAACAGGGGCGCCTACGAGCAGTACTTC CASSGNRGAYEQYF
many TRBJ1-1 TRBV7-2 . TGTGCCAGCAGCTTACTAGAGCGGACTGAAGCTTTCTTT CASSLLERTEAFF
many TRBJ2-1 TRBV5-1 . TGCGCCAGCAGTGGGGATGAGCAGTTCTTC CASSGDEQFF
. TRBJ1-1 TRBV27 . TGTGCCAGCAGTCTCTACAGGCCCGTAGGGTTGGCTGAAGCTTTCTTT CASSLYRPVGLAEAFF
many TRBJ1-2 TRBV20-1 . TGCAGTGCCCTGCATGTCTATGGCTACACCTTC CSALHVYGYTF
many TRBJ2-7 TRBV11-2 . TGTGCCAGCAGCTTGGGGGGGGGCGCCGAGCAGTACTTC CASSLGGGAEQYF
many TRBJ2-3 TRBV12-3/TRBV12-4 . TGTGCCAGCAGTGACTCCCTCGACACAGATACGCAGTATTTT CASSDSLDTDTQYF
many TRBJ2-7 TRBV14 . TGTGCCAGCAGCCAAGAATCGCATGCTAGCGCGGGGTACGAGCAGTACTTC CASSQESHASAGYEQYF
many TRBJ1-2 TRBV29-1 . TGCAGCGTTACAGGGATTGCAGAGGGTTATGGCTACACCTTC CSVTGIAEGYGYTF
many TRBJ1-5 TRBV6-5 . TGTGCCAGCAGTTACTCGTGGGCGGTCAATCAGCCCCAGCATTTT CASSYSWAVNQPQHF
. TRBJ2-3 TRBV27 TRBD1 TGTGCCAGCAGTTCCTGGACAGGGGGTAATACGCAGTATTTT CASSSWTGGNTQYF
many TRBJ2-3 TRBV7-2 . TGTGCCAGCAGCAAAGGGGATACGCAGTATTTT CASSKGDTQYF
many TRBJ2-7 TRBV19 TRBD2 TGTGCCAGTTCCTTAGCGGGGGGCCTGGGCGAGCAGTACTTC CASSLAGGLGEQYF
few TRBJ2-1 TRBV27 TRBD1 TGTGCCAGCAGTACAGACAGGGGTTCGAATGAGCAGTTCTTC CASSTDRGSNEQFF
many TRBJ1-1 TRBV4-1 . TGCGCCAGCAGCCAAGGGTTTGGGACGCGAGTTGAAGCTTTCTTT CASSQGFGTRVEAFF
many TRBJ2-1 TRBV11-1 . TGTGCCAGCAGCCCCCGACTCCTCTCCTACAATGAGCAGTTCTTC CASSPRLLSYNEQFF
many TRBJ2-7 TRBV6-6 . TGTGCCAGCAGTTACCCACGCAGCTCCTACGAGCAGTACTTC CASSYPRSSYEQYF